This TCR beta chain is from a study of blood T cell repertoires in COVID-19. Using immunoSEQ multiplex PCR, the repertoire was profiled, and TCRdb retains in-frame clones only, with some absent. The sample has about 53,000 clones, approximately 87% seen once. There are a few counts of this clone. Material for sequencing was peripheral blood. This receptor was taken from a man aged 45-65 years with acute or convalescent COVID-19.

The CDR3 DNA is TGCGCCAGCAGTGGACAAGGATGGTCACCCCTCCACTTT. Amino acid sequence: CASSGQGWSPLHF. J is TRBJ1-6 and V is TRBV10-1; D is unclear. V was shortened by 4 bases and J by 10 bases, with 11 bases between the two germline ends. The germline V gene encodes CDR1 WNHNN and CDR2 SYGVQD (reference sequence). The CDR3 runs to 13 residues.